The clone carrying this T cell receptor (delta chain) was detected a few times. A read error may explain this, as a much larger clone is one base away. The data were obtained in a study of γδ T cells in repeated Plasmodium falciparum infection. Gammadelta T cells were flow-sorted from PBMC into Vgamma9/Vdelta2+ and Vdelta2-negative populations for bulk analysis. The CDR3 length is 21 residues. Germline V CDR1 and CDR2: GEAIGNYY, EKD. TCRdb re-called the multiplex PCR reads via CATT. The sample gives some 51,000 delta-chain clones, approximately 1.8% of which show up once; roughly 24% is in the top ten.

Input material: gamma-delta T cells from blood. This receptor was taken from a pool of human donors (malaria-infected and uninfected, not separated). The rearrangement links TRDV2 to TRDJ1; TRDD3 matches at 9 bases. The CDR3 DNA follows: TGTGCCTGTGACAGGGGGGCCCTACTGGGGGACCCCGAGGTAGGCACCGGTAAACTCATCTTT. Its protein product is CACDRGALLGDPEVGTGKLIF.